Each of the 18 T cell receptor beta chains below was sequenced from the same sample in a study of technical replicates of blood from a handful of donors (dated by TCRdb to the late 2010s). Library preparation employed the immunoSEQ multiplex PCR assay. TCRdb mirrors the immuneACCESS table, restricted to in-frame sequences. Some clones are absent from its copies; in checked studies, under half trace to an unresolved V gene, and the reason for the others is unknown. Here the sample has 76,000 or so clones; over 75% occur a single time. The ten biggest clones cover around 0.24% of the sample. The specimen sequenced was T cells isolated from PBMCs. All receptors derive from a human donor in good health.

The table lists this clone with a count of one. The V and J genes are TRBV5-1 and TRBJ1-2, with TRBD1 identical over 7 bases. Germline V lookup: CDR1 SGHRS, CDR2 YFSETQ. V shed 0 bases and J 6 bases; nucleotides not matched to a gene: 5. The CDR3 sequence is 14 residues long. The CDR3 sequence is CASSLGDSKNGYTF. The CDR3 DNA reads as TGCGCCAGCAGCTTGGGGGACAGCAAGAATGGCTACACCTTC.

The chain combines TRBV6-5 with TRBJ2-5; a weak D match, TRBD1 (6 bases). The CDR3 is 15 residues long. Trimming removed 4 bases from V and 3 bases from J, with 15 bases in between. Per the germline V gene, CDR1 is MNHEY and CDR2 is SVGAGI. CDR3 residues: CASSLVGAGEETQYF. The DNA for the CDR3 is TGTGCCAGCAGTTTGGTGGGGGCCGGAGAAGAGACCCAGTACTTC.

This sequence joins TRBV2 and TRBJ1-3; D ambiguous. Germline V CDR1 and CDR2: SNHLY, FYNNEI. CDR3 size: 12 residues. The V and J ends lost 7 bases and 2 bases respectively, with 6 bases between them. The CDR3 DNA sequence: TGTGCCAGCATTCCTACTGGAAACACCATATATTTT. Its protein product is CASIPTGNTIYF.

This rearrangement joins TRBV9 to TRBJ2-6; 8 nucleotides agree with TRBD1. V was pared by 5 bases and J by 4 bases, with 5 bases of the junction left unmatched. The CDR3 runs to 15 residues. Germline lookup yields CDR1 SGDLS and CDR2 YYNGEE. CDR3 sequence (DNA): TGTGCCAGCAGGGACAGGGATTCGGGGGCCAACGTCCTGACTTTC. This gives the protein CASRDRDSGANVLTF.

The chain carries TRBV27 and TRBJ2-1; TRBD1 aligns across 7 bases. Per germline, CDR1 MNHEY and CDR2 SMNVEV (reference sequence). This CDR3 has 17 amino acids. The V segment lost 2 bases and the J segment 5 bases; nucleotides outside the gene matches: 12. CDR3: CASSLPSFEGAHNEQFF. CDR3 nucleotide sequence: TGTGCCAGCAGTTTACCCTCATTCGAGGGGGCCCACAATGAGCAGTTCTTC.

The V gene is TRBV5-6, the J gene TRBJ2-3; TRBD2 aligns across 8 bases. CDR1 is SGHDT, CDR2 YYEEEE, per germline. Trimming removed 1 base from V and 1 base from J; junction bases left unmatched: 5. The CDR3 spans 16 residues. The CDR3 DNA sequence: TGTGCCAGCAGCTTGCGGACTAGCTCAGGCACAGATACGCAGTATTTT. Amino acids: CASSLRTSSGTDTQYF.

This clone has a handful of counts. The chain joins TRBV30 to TRBJ1-1; unclear D gene. The CDR3 is 14 amino acids. Germline CDR1 and CDR2: GTSNPN and SVGIG (reference sequence). Trimming removed 0 bases from V and 2 bases from J, with 10 bases in between. The CDR3 DNA reads as TGTGCCTGGAGTGTAAAACACCCTAACACTGAAGCTTTCTTT. Amino acid sequence: CAWSVKHPNTEAFF.

The gene calls are TRBV2 and TRBJ2-1; TRBD2 agrees at 8 bases. Germline lookup yields CDR1 SNHLY and CDR2 FYNNEI. Losses at the gene ends were 7 bases for V and 5 bases for J; bases not matched to a gene: 4. The CDR3 consists of 13 residues. CDR3 sequence: CASKTSENNEQFF. In nucleotides, the CDR3 is TGTGCCAGCAAGACTAGCGAGAACAATGAGCAGTTCTTC.

This chain links TRBV6-1 with TRBJ1-6; D gene ambiguous. Trimming left V 6 bases short and J 8 bases short, with 11 bases between. This CDR3 spans 13 amino acids. The germline gives CDR1 MNHNS, CDR2 SASEGT. This CDR3 reads CASRMGQDSPLHF. CDR3 DNA sequence: TGTGCCAGCAGGATGGGTCAGGATTCACCCCTCCACTTT.

This clone is medium-sized in the sample. The chain recombines TRBV2 with TRBJ1-1; D remains ambiguous. The CDR3 covers 13 residues. The ends were cut back, 4 bases at V and 7 bases at J, with 13 bases in the middle. Germline values: CDR1 SNHLY, CDR2 FYNNEI. CDR3 sequence (DNA): TGTGCCAGCAGTGCTCTCCTAGTCAGTGAAGCTTTCTTT. Its protein is CASSALLVSEAFF.

Here the CDR3 reads CASSLGQGAETQYF. The CDR3 DNA follows: TGTGCCAGCAGCCTCGGACAGGGGGCGGAGACCCAGTACTTC. The chain links TRBV5-4 to TRBJ2-5; 11 positions match TRBD1. CDR3 size: 14 residues. CDR1 is SGHNT and CDR2 is YYREEE in the germline V gene (reference sequence). V dropped 4 bases and J dropped 5; count of bases not matched to a gene: 4.

The rearrangement uses TRBV15 and TRBJ2-7, with 15 bases fitting TRBD2. There are 17 residues in the CDR3. V gave up 6 bases and J gave up 2 bases; unmatched junction bases: 8. Germline CDR1 and CDR2: LNHNV and YYDKDF (reference sequence). The CDR3 is CATRSGLAGGSAYEQYF. The CDR3 bases are TGTGCCACCAGGTCCGGACTAGCGGGAGGGTCCGCCTACGAGCAGTACTTC.

This chain links TRBV11-2 with TRBJ1-1, with a weak D call TRBD1 (5 bases). The CDR3 is 15 amino acids. Germline V gene data show CDR1 as SGHAT and CDR2 as FQNNGV. The V and J ends lost 5 bases and 6 bases respectively, with 19 bases between them. The CDR3 region is CASSNHGRGGPEAFF. DNA of the CDR3: TGTGCCAGCAGCAACCACGGCCGGGGGGGACCTGAAGCTTTCTTT. Full variable domain (missing parts from reference TRBV11-2 and TRBJ1-1): EAGVAQSPRYKIIEKRQSVAFWCNPISGHATLYWYQQILGQGPKLLIQFQNNGVVDDSQLPKDRFSAERLKGVDSTLKIQPAKLEDSAVYLCASSNHGRGGPEAFFGQGTRLTVV.

The V call is TRBV25-1, the J call TRBJ1-1; D may be TRBD1 (5 bases). V lost 4 bases and J lost 4, with 19 bases in between. CDR3 length: 16 amino acids. Germline CDR1 and CDR2: MGHDK and SYGVNS. The CDR3 DNA is TGTGCCAGCAGTGCACAGCAGGGAGGTTGGAGCACTGAAGCTTTCTTT. Translation gives CASSAQQGGWSTEAFF.

In DNA form, the CDR3 reads TGCGCCAGCAGTTATTGGACTGGGAGCTCCTACGAGCAGTACTTC. It codes for CASSYWTGSSYEQYF. The V call is TRBV4-1, the J call TRBJ2-7; weak D call: TRBD2 (5 bases). The germline V and J ends were trimmed by 6 bases and 0 bases, with 15 bases remaining between them. The germline gives CDR1 MGHRA, CDR2 YSYEKL. This CDR3 spans 15 amino acids.

V gene TRBV19 combines with J gene TRBJ2-7, with D unresolved. This CDR3 has 14 amino acids. V lost 5 bases and J lost 2, with 13 bases in between. CDR1 and CDR2 from the germline V gene are LNHDA and SQIVND (reference sequence). The CDR3 DNA reads TGTGCCAGTAGTTTCCAGGTGATCGCCTACGAGCAGTACTTC. This sequence encodes CASSFQVIAYEQYF.

This clone has a single count. This chain joins TRBV11-2 and TRBJ2-7; D is perhaps TRBD1 (5 bases). Trimming pared 1 base from V and 2 bases from J, leaving 6 bases between. The CDR3 extends over 13 amino acids. CDR1 is SGHAT and CDR2 is FQNNGV in the germline V gene. CDR3 in amino acids: CASSLAGTYEQYF. As DNA, the CDR3 is TGTGCCAGCAGCTTAGCAGGGACCTACGAGCAGTACTTC.

This clone was seen just once. The CDR3 bases are TGTGCCAGCAGCTTTACAGAAATGGGAGGGGAGAGCTCCTACGAGCAGTACTTC. This gives the protein CASSFTEMGGESSYEQYF. The V gene is TRBV7-9, the J gene TRBJ2-7, with TRBD2 matching over 7 bases. Germline-derived CDR1 and CDR2 are SEHNR and FQNEAQ (reference sequence). This CDR3 comprises 18 residues. With 3 bases clipped from V and 0 bases from J, the junction kept 14 bases outside the gene matches.